Following are 21 T cell receptor beta chains from one sample sequenced in a study of T cell repertoires in cytomegalovirus infection. Each CDR3 protein is one row after TCRdb ran MiXCR on the reads. The sample carries some 680,000 distinct CDR3 sequences, under 40% recorded once. Material for sequencing was PBMCs. The receptors here all came from a human donor in good health (CMV status not recorded). Some clones in this sample may be carry-over from other donors' samples.

J is TRBJ1-5 and V is TRBV28; D may be TRBD1 (6 bases). The CDR3 extends over 16 amino acids. CDR1 MDHEN and CDR2 SYDVKM come from the germline V gene. The ends were cut back, 2 bases at V and 0 bases at J, with 11 bases in the middle. In DNA form, the CDR3 reads TGTGCCAGCAGTTTAGTTCCAGGGGATAGCAATCAGCCCCAGCATTTT. It codes for CASSLVPGDSNQPQHF.

V is TRBV20-1 and J is TRBJ2-7; 11 positions match TRBD2. With V trimmed by 8 bases and J by 5 bases, 14 bases remained unmatched. The CDR3 loop spans 15 amino acids. From germline, CDR1 is DFQATT and CDR2 SNEGSKA (reference sequence). DNA for the CDR3: TGCAGTTCTCATCATACTAGCGGGAGAAATAACGAGCAGTACTTC. Translating it yields CSSHHTSGRNNEQYF.

This clonotype appeared a few times. The gene calls are TRBV6-1 and TRBJ2-7; D perhaps matches TRBD1 (5 bases). The CDR3 covers 15 residues. CDR1 and CDR2 from the germline V gene are MNHNS and SASEGT. The ends were cut back, 9 bases at V and 2 bases at J, with 20 bases in the middle. This CDR3 is CASPPGSSITYEQYF. CDR3 DNA sequence: TGTGCCAGTCCTCCAGGGTCAAGTATTACCTACGAGCAGTACTTC.

This chain joins TRBV4-1 and TRBJ2-1; D assignment may be TRBD1 or TRBD2 (7 bases each). Between the trimmed V and J ends, which lost 5 bases and 0 bases, there was a span of 14 bases. The CDR3 totals 16 residues. Germline-derived CDR1 and CDR2 are MGHRA and YSYEKL. CDR3 loop: CASSRQGGSSYNEQFF. The DNA for the CDR3 is TGCGCCAGCAGCAGACAGGGCGGGAGCTCCTACAATGAGCAGTTCTTC.

This clonotype was found many times. The chain joins TRBV7-8 to TRBJ2-7; TRBD1 matches at 8 bases. V lost 5 bases and J lost 7; bases outside the gene matches: 7. CDR1 is SGHVS and CDR2 is FQNEAQ in the germline V gene. The CDR3 has 13 residues. The CDR3 spells CASSPQGAGEQYF. The CDR3 nucleotides read TGTGCCAGCAGCCCCCAGGGGGCTGGGGAGCAGTACTTC.

This clonotype was detected only a few times. The chain employs TRBV27 and TRBJ1-1, with D unclear. Looked up from germline, CDR1 is MNHEY and CDR2 is SMNVEV (reference sequence). Trimming took 4 bases from V and 4 from J, leaving 19 bases between them. This CDR3 spans 16 amino acids. CDR3 DNA sequence: TGTGCCAGCAGTTCCCGGAGAACGGCTTGGGCCACTGAAGCTTTCTTT. This encodes CASSSRRTAWATEAFF.

This clonotype came up once. The V gene is TRBV27, the J gene TRBJ1-1, with D perhaps matching TRBD1 (5 bases). V was clipped by 1 base and J by 1 base, with 10 bases between them. CDR1 and CDR2 (germline): MNHEY, SMNVEV (reference sequence). CDR3 length equals 15 residues. The CDR3 is CASSLFGGKNTEAFF. DNA for the CDR3: TGTGCCAGCAGTTTATTTGGGGGGAAGAACACTGAAGCTTTCTTT.

The gene calls are TRBV3-1 and TRBJ2-1, with a tentative D call TRBD2 (5 bases). There are 16 residues in the CDR3. The germline V gene has CDR1 LGHDT and CDR2 YNNKEL (reference sequence). Between the trimmed V and J ends, which lost 0 bases and 1 base, there was a span of 10 bases. The CDR3 DNA is TGTGCCAGCAGCCAAGATCTCGGGGTTTCCTACAATGAGCAGTTCTTC. This gives the protein CASSQDLGVSYNEQFF.

In the case of this clonotype: One end of the junction varies from germline; a read error may be responsible. The V and J genes are TRBV7-6 and TRBJ2-7; D is possibly TRBD2 (6 bases). This CDR3 is built from 18 residues. CDR1 is SGHVS, CDR2 FNYEAQ, per germline. This CDR3 is CDSCLAPMGGPLTKEQYF. The CDR3 nucleotides are TGTGACAGCTGCTTAGCTCCTATGGGGGGACCCCTTACGAAGGAGCAGTACTTC.

This clonotype came up a few times. The chain employs TRBV6-1 and TRBJ1-2, with D unresolved. CDR3 length: 17 amino acids. The ends were cut back, 0 bases at V and 7 bases at J, with 21 bases in the middle. Germline V gives CDR1 MNHNS, CDR2 SASEGT. The CDR3 region has the DNA TGTGCCAGCAGTGAAGCCGGGATCCAATGGAATATGGGTGGCTACACCTTC. Translation gives CASSEAGIQWNMGGYTF.

This clonotype was detected ten times or more. This chain links TRBV14 with TRBJ2-1, with 7 positions matching TRBD2. The CDR3 is made up of 16 amino acids. Germline V lookup: CDR1 SGHDN, CDR2 FVKESK. J lost 8 bases, V lost 6 bases, and 16 bases had no gene match. CDR3 nucleotides: TGTGCCAGCAGACCTCTGGCGGGAGACGTTGGGGATGAGCAGTTCTTC. It yields the protein CASRPLAGDVGDEQFF.

This sequence joins TRBV2 and TRBJ2-2; D tentatively fits TRBD1 or TRBD2 (6 bases each). This CDR3 is built from 15 residues. V was trimmed by 10 bases and J by 4 bases, leaving 19 bases between them. The germline gives CDR1 SNHLY, CDR2 FYNNEI. CDR3 amino acids: CAIRQGTHLTGELFF. The CDR3 region has the DNA TGTGCCATAAGGCAGGGGACTCATCTCACCGGGGAGCTGTTTTTT.

J is TRBJ2-1 and V is TRBV28; 16 positions match TRBD2. The CDR3 loop spans 15 amino acids. The ends lost 6 bases at V and 11 bases at J; junction bases unmatched: 7. Germline V gives CDR1 MDHEN, CDR2 SYDVKM. CDR3 DNA sequence: TGTGCCAGCAGCTCCCCGGGACTAGCGGGGGGGAAGCAGTTCTTC. Translation: CASSSPGLAGGKQFF.

This clonotype has ten or more counts. The CDR3 sequence is CASSSFSGSTDTQYF. CDR3 bases: TGTGCCAGCAGCTCATTTAGCGGGAGCACAGATACGCAGTATTTT. The V gene is TRBV7-2, the J gene TRBJ2-3, with 7 bases that match TRBD2. In germline, CDR1 is SGHTA, CDR2 FQGNSA. Unmatched junction bases numbered 4, after V lost 4 bases and J lost 0 bases. The CDR3 has 15 amino acids. Using reference TRBV7-2 and TRBJ2-3 for the parts outside the CDR3, the full variable domain is GAGVSQSPSNKVTEKGKDVELRCDPISGHTALYWYRQSLGQGLEFLIYFQGNSAPDKSGLPSDRFSAERTGGSVSTLTIQRTQQEDSAVYLCASSSFSGSTDTQYFGPGTRLTVL.

There are a few counts of this clonotype. The rearrangement uses TRBV7-8 and TRBJ1-5; 10 positions agree with TRBD1. Germline CDR1 is SGHVS and CDR2 is FQNEAQ. The V segment lost 4 bases and the J segment 0 bases; nucleotides outside the gene matches: 15. The CDR3 runs 20 residues. The CDR3 reads CASSSEEGQGRRYSNQPQHF. CDR3 DNA sequence: TGTGCCAGCAGCTCCGAGGAGGGACAGGGGAGACGTTATAGCAATCAGCCCCAGCATTTT.

This clonotype occurred a few times. This CDR3 is CASSFSRGSTDTQYF. The CDR3 region has the DNA TGTGCCAGCAGTTTCTCGCGGGGCAGCACAGATACGCAGTATTTT. V is TRBV12-3 or TRBV12-4 and J is TRBJ2-3; possible D gene TRBD2, 6 bases. The V end was cut by 3 bases, the J end by 0 bases, with 10 bases between. CDR3 length: 15 residues.

This clonotype was picked up a small number of times. The genes are TRBV7-2 and TRBJ2-7, with D unresolved. The germline gives CDR1 SGHTA, CDR2 FQGNSA. This CDR3 region has 16 residues. The V gene lost 5 bases and the J gene lost 2 bases, with 19 bases spanning the gap. The CDR3 is CASSMRRGGPPYEQYF. As DNA, the CDR3 is TGTGCCAGCAGCATGAGGAGAGGCGGCCCCCCCTACGAGCAGTACTTC.

The V gene is TRBV19, the J gene TRBJ2-3; D gene unclear. V lost 5 bases and J 2 bases, leaving 8 bases between the germline ends. This CDR3 comprises 13 residues. Per the germline V gene, CDR1 is LNHDA and CDR2 is SQIVND (reference sequence). DNA for the CDR3: TGTGCCAGTAGTCCCAGGTACACAGATACGCAGTATTTT. It is translated as CASSPRYTDTQYF.

This sequence joins TRBV24-1 and TRBJ2-5; D uncertain. CDR3 size: 13 residues. CDR1 is KGHDR and CDR2 is SFDVKD in the germline V gene. Trimming shortened V by 5 bases and J by 5 bases, and 11 bases separated the two germline ends. The CDR3 here is CATSGGGRETQYF. CDR3 sequence (DNA): TGTGCCACCAGTGGCGGCGGCCGGGAGACCCAGTACTTC.

This clonotype was seen only a few times. V gene TRBV27 combines with J gene TRBJ2-1, with a possible D match to TRBD2 (6 bases). Looked up from germline, CDR1 is MNHEY and CDR2 is SMNVEV (reference sequence). The CDR3 runs 16 residues. V shed 7 bases and J shed 2 bases, with 18 bases lying between them. The CDR3 region has the DNA TGTGCCAGCAACCCGACCCTCGCTAGCGCCTACAATGAGCAGTTCTTC. Protein sequence: CASNPTLASAYNEQFF.

The chain employs TRBV28 and TRBJ1-5; 8 positions agree with TRBD1. The CDR3 contains 15 residues. Germline loops: CDR1 MDHEN, CDR2 SYDVKM. V lost 4 bases, J lost 7 bases, and 9 bases stayed unmatched. CDR3 sequence (DNA): TGTGCCAGCAGTTACCCTGCAGGGGGCCGGCAGCCCCAGCATTTT. As protein: CASSYPAGGRQPQHF.